These 7 T cell receptor beta chains were all obtained from the same sample, sequenced in a study of CXCR3-negative and CXCR3-positive naive CD8 T cells. These TCRs are of unknown antigen specificity. Overall study results and limits: Naive cells with CXCR3 showed TRB CDR3s that were more hydrophobic than those in CXCR3-negative naive cells.

Through 5' RACE with UMI labels, the TRB cDNA libraries were prepared. TCRdb re-called the 5' RACE reads and shows each CDR3 protein once, DNA omitted. The sample totals about 110,000 distinct CDR3 sequences; its top ten clones hold 0.38%. The sequenced sample was naive CXCR3+ CD8+ T cells from blood. Subset reported: CD45RO-CCR7+CD27+CD95- naive CD8+ T cells expressing CXCR3 (TNR3+). The receptor set was obtained from a human donor in good health. Some clones in this sample may be carry-over from other donors' samples.

The gene calls are TRBV12-3 or TRBV12-4 and TRBJ2-3; TCRdb's D call, TRBD1, is unchecked because there is no DNA. This CDR3 comprises 17 residues. CDR3: CASDPLLGGYGTDTQYF.

The chain couples TRBV10-3 to TRBJ2-3; as DNA is missing, the TRBD2 call by TCRdb cannot be tested. This CDR3 has 16 residues. Germline CDR1 is ENHRY and CDR2 is SYGVKD. CDR3 region: CAISEVGASVDDTQYF.

The chain recombines TRBV3-1 with TRBJ2-5; TCRdb lists TRBD2, though no DNA is available to test this call. The CDR3 has 15 amino acids. Germline values: CDR1 LGHDT, CDR2 YNNKEL (reference sequence). The CDR3 loop reads CASSQADQRGETQYF.

The CDR3 here is CATSSHTGLNTEAFF. This chain links TRBV15 with TRBJ1-1; TCRdb's assignment of TRBD1 cannot be checked, as there is no DNA. Germline V gene data show CDR1 as LNHNV and CDR2 as YYDKDF (reference sequence). The CDR3 is 15 amino acids.

The gene calls are TRBV29-1 and TRBJ2-7; TCRdb picks TRBD1, but there is no DNA to check that call. From germline, CDR1 is SQVTM and CDR2 ANQGSEA. This CDR3 has 14 amino acids. CDR3 in amino acids: CSVETGGRPYEQYF.

The genes are TRBV9 and TRBJ1-1; TCRdb picks TRBD1, but there is no DNA to check that call. The CDR3 spans 13 residues. The germline CDR1 and CDR2 sequences are SGDLS and YYNGEE. The CDR3 protein is CASSTTGGTEAFF.

The chain links TRBV11-1 to TRBJ2-1; TCRdb reports TRBD1, a call that lacks DNA to check it against. This CDR3 is built from 16 residues. CDR1 and CDR2 (germline): SGHAT, FQDESV (reference sequence). The CDR3 sequence is CASSFGRGGWYNEQFF.